These 30 T cell receptor beta chains were all obtained from the same sample, sequenced in a study of blood T cell repertoires in COVID-19. The method was immunoSEQ multiplex PCR; TCRdb's version includes in-frame clones alone and lacks a portion of them. The profile covers 300,000 to 400,000 clones, with around 87% appearing a single time and over 2.5% taken by the ten largest. The material sequenced was peripheral blood. The receptors were gathered from a human donor in a cohort sampled during active COVID-19.

This chain links TRBV21-1 with TRBJ1-1; TRBD1, as called in the table, went unchecked against the DNA. TRBV21-1 counts as a pseudogene. CDR3 size: 16 residues. CDR3 sequence: CASSKTSGQLNTEAFF. As DNA, the CDR3 is TGTGCCAGCAGCAAAACATCCGGACAGCTGAACACTGAAGCTTTCTTT.

This clone showed up just a few times. The identical CDR3 is also encoded by other nucleotide sequences in the sample. The J gene is TRBJ2-3, the V gene TRBV19; D ambiguous. The germline V gene encodes CDR1 LNHDA and CDR2 SQIVND (reference sequence). The V end was cut by 3 bases, the J end by 1 base, with 8 bases between. This CDR3 is built from 14 residues. DNA of the CDR3: TGTGCCAGTAGTATTACGGGTGGCACAGATACGCAGTATTTT. This gives the protein CASSITGGTDTQYF.

The gene calls are TRBV27 and TRBJ2-1, with TRBD2 matching 7 bases. Germline-derived CDR1 and CDR2 are MNHEY and SMNVEV (reference sequence). The CDR3 totals 15 residues. With V trimmed by 7 bases and J by 7 bases, 13 bases remained unmatched. CDR3 protein: CASTLGRGTGNEQFF. DNA of the CDR3: TGTGCCAGCACCCTAGGGCGGGGGACGGGTAATGAGCAGTTCTTC.

The genes are TRBV7-2 and TRBJ2-3, with 8 bases fitting TRBD2. The CDR3 length is 16 residues. With V trimmed by 3 bases and J by 2 bases, 7 bases remained unmatched. Germline CDR1 is SGHTA and CDR2 is FQGNSA. CDR3 in amino acids: CASSLVSGGNTDTQYF. Written as DNA, the CDR3 is TGTGCCAGCAGCTTGGTGAGCGGGGGAAACACAGATACGCAGTATTTT.

The chain employs TRBV6-5 and TRBJ1-6, with D possibly matching TRBD1 (5 bases). There are 15 residues in the CDR3. CDR1 is MNHEY, CDR2 SVGAGI, per germline. Trimming took off 4 bases at V and 6 bases at J, with 13 bases between the two ends. CDR3 sequence: CASSWSRQGNSPLHF. CDR3 bases: TGTGCCAGCAGTTGGTCGAGGCAGGGTAATTCACCCCTCCACTTT.

The DNA of the CDR3 is TGTGCCAGCAGTGATGGTGGACAGGACTATAGCAATCAGCCCCAGCATTTT. This sequence encodes CASSDGGQDYSNQPQHF. The V call is TRBV25-1, the J call TRBJ1-5; 7 bases are shared with TRBD1. CDR1 is MGHDK, CDR2 SYGVNS, per germline. V trimming: 3 bases; J trimming: 0 bases; junction bases outside the gene matches: 8. The CDR3 extends over 17 amino acids.

This chain connects TRBV2 to TRBJ2-1; weak D call: TRBD2 (7 bases). The V gene's germline CDR1 is SNHLY and CDR2 FYNNEI. V lost 8 bases, J lost 4 bases, and 18 bases lay in between. This CDR3 spans 15 amino acids. CDR3 protein: CASGVGGGPYNEQFF. The CDR3 DNA reads as TGTGCCAGCGGAGTTGGGGGGGGCCCTTACAATGAGCAGTTCTTC.

The gene calls are TRBV9 and TRBJ2-7; tentatively, D is TRBD1 (6 bases). CDR3 length equals 18 residues. V shed 4 bases and J shed 9 bases, with 32 bases lying between them. CDR1 is SGDLS, CDR2 YYNGEE, per germline. CDR3 in DNA: TGTGCCAGCAGCACCGGACAGCGCGACTGGGGAGTTGAATCGGTGCAGTACTTC. Translation gives CASSTGQRDWGVESVQYF.

This chain uses TRBV10-2 with TRBJ2-3; 8 positions match TRBD2. Germline loops: CDR1 WSHSY, CDR2 SAAADI. This CDR3 comprises 16 residues. Unmatched junction bases numbered 17, after V lost 7 bases and J lost 8 bases. The CDR3 DNA reads TGCGCCAGCAATAGTCCTTTGAGCGGGGGAGGTACTACGCAGTATTTT. Translating it yields CASNSPLSGGGTTQYF.

The V gene is TRBV29-1, the J gene TRBJ2-2; 10 bases map to TRBD1. From germline, CDR1 is SQVTM and CDR2 ANQGSEA. CDR3 length equals 16 residues. Trimming cost V 0 bases and J 5 bases; bases outside gene matches: 6. The CDR3 DNA sequence: TGCAGCGTTGAAGAGAGGAGGACAGGGGGAACCGGGGAGCTGTTTTTT. This translates into CSVEERRTGGTGELFF.

In DNA form, the CDR3 reads TGTGCCAGCAGCTTACGGACTCCCGCACAATCGAACACCGGGGAGCTGTTTTTT. It codes for CASSLRTPAQSNTGELFF. The chain is built from TRBV11-2 and TRBJ2-2, with TRBD2 as a possible D gene (5 bases). The CDR3 totals 18 residues. Trimming took off 2 bases at V and 0 bases at J, with 16 bases between the two ends. The germline CDR1 and CDR2 sequences are SGHAT and FQNNGV.

The rearrangement links TRBV30 to TRBJ1-5; possibly TRBD1 for D (5 bases). This CDR3 has 15 residues. Germline V gives CDR1 GTSNPN, CDR2 SVGIG (reference sequence). V was cut by 0 bases and J by 0 bases, with 9 bases left in between. CDR3 bases: TGTGCCTGGAGTGTTCGGGGGAGTAGCAATCAGCCCCAGCATTTT. Protein sequence: CAWSVRGSSNQPQHF.

The chain couples TRBV18 to TRBJ1-4; tentative D call: TRBD1 (5 bases). Looked up from germline, CDR1 is KGHSH and CDR2 is LQKENI. CDR3 length equals 14 residues. V was clipped by 6 bases and J by 8 bases, with 16 bases between them. For the CDR3, the DNA is TGTGCCAGCTCGCTCGGGACCGGAGGGGAAAAACTGTTTTTT. Its translation: CASSLGTGGEKLFF.

The genes are TRBV19 and TRBJ1-2; perhaps TRBD1 as D (5 bases). V lost 5 bases and J 0 bases, leaving 13 bases between the germline ends. This CDR3 spans 15 amino acids. Germline V gene lookup returns CDR1 LNHDA and CDR2 SQIVND (reference sequence). CDR3 region: CASSGLTDPNYGYTF. The CDR3 DNA sequence: TGTGCCAGTAGTGGGTTGACAGATCCTAACTATGGCTACACCTTC. Full variable domain (rest looked up from reference TRBV19 and TRBJ1-2): DGGITQSPKYLFRKEGQNVTLSCEQNLNHDAMYWYRQDPGQGLRLIYYSQIVNDFQKGDIAEGYSVSREKKESFPLTVTSAQKNPTAFYLCASSGLTDPNYGYTFGSGTRLTVV.

The J gene is TRBJ1-5, the V gene TRBV4-2, with a tentative D call TRBD1 (5 bases). Per the germline V gene, CDR1 is LGHNA and CDR2 is YNFKEQ. V was pared by 3 bases and J by 6 bases, with 12 bases between. The CDR3 sequence is 14 residues long. CDR3 protein: CASSQMGGGQPQHF. CDR3 nucleotide sequence: TGTGCCAGCAGCCAGATGGGGGGAGGTCAGCCCCAGCATTTT.

The rearrangement uses TRBV3-1 (or the pseudogene TRBV3-2) and TRBJ2-1, with a possible D match to TRBD2 (5 bases). The V and J ends lost 3 bases and 0 bases respectively, with 9 bases between them. The length of the CDR3 is 15 residues. Germline V CDR1 and CDR2: LGHDT, YNNKEL (reference sequence). The DNA for the CDR3 is TGTGCCAGCAGCCAGTTCCGGGACTCCTACAATGAGCAGTTCTTC. This translates into CASSQFRDSYNEQFF.

V is TRBV6-5 and J is TRBJ1-4, with a possible D match to TRBD1 (6 bases). The CDR3 has 15 residues. The V end lost 5 bases, the J end lost 5 bases, and 15 bases lay between the germline ends. Germline CDR1 MNHEY, CDR2 SVGAGI. The CDR3 is CASSNLGTSNEKLFF. In nucleotides, the CDR3 is TGTGCCAGCAGTAACCTGGGGACAAGCAATGAAAAACTGTTTTTT.

This clone was detected only once. The rearrangement links TRBV30 to TRBJ2-1; the match to TRBD2 covers 8 bases. This CDR3 has 16 amino acids. The J segment lost 4 bases and the V segment lost 4 bases, leaving 12 bases of the junction unmatched. Germline assignment: CDR1 GTSNPN and CDR2 SVGIG (reference sequence). Here the CDR3 DNA reads TGTGCCTGGATGTCTGTAGCGGGAAGTTTTTACAATGAGCAGTTCTTC. This codes for CAWMSVAGSFYNEQFF.

The V gene is TRBV3-1 (or the pseudogene TRBV3-2), the J gene TRBJ2-1; possible D gene TRBD1, 6 bases. This CDR3 has 15 residues. Looked up from germline, CDR1 is LGHDT and CDR2 is YNNKEL (reference sequence). V was shortened by 3 bases and J by 9 bases, with 18 bases between the two germline ends. DNA of the CDR3: TGTGCCAGCAGCCATGGCAGGGGAATGCAAACTGAGCAGTTCTTC. The encoded protein is CASSHGRGMQTEQFF.

The chain has TRBV9 and TRBJ2-2; 8 positions agree with TRBD1. Trimming cost V 7 bases and J 6 bases; bases outside gene matches: 8. The CDR3 runs 14 residues. CDR1 is SGDLS and CDR2 is YYNGEE in the germline V gene. The CDR3 bases are TGTGCCAGCCGGACAGGGCAAAACGCCGGGGAGCTGTTTTTT. Amino acids: CASRTGQNAGELFF.

The chain uses TRBV6-5 and TRBJ1-6; weak D call: TRBD1 (6 bases). CDR3 length: 15 residues. V lost 0 bases, J lost 7 bases, and 10 bases lay in between. Germline CDR1 and CDR2: MNHEY and SVGAGI. CDR3 in amino acids: CASSYSRTANSPLHF. The CDR3 DNA reads TGTGCCAGCAGTTACTCGAGGACAGCAAATTCACCCCTCCACTTT.

This chain connects TRBV7-2 to TRBJ2-7, with TRBD2 matching over 7 bases. Looked up from germline, CDR1 is SGHTA and CDR2 is FQGNSA. Losses at the gene ends were 1 base for V and 3 bases for J; bases not matched to a gene: 6. The CDR3 spans 15 residues. In DNA, the CDR3 is TGTGCCAGCAGCTTAGAGGCGGGAGCGCGCTACGAGCAGTACTTC. It specifies CASSLEAGARYEQYF.

The rearrangement joins TRBV4-2 to TRBJ2-4; 7 bases line up with TRBD2. The V gene's germline CDR1 is LGHNA and CDR2 YNFKEQ. The CDR3 runs to 16 residues. The ends lost 5 bases at V and 3 bases at J; junction bases unmatched: 10. This chain's CDR3 is CASSSATGGGKNIQYF. The CDR3 DNA follows: TGTGCCAGCAGCTCAGCGACGGGGGGAGGCAAAAACATTCAGTACTTC.

The CDR3 spells CASSIGGRMQETQYF. The CDR3 nucleotides read TGTGCCAGTAGTATAGGGGGCAGAATGCAAGAGACCCAGTACTTC. The rearrangement uses TRBV19 and TRBJ2-5; perhaps TRBD1 as D (5 bases). CDR1 LNHDA and CDR2 SQIVND come from the germline V gene (reference sequence). The CDR3 is made up of 15 amino acids. The V end lost 1 base, the J end lost 2 bases, and 11 bases lay between the germline ends.

The chain has TRBV19 and TRBJ2-2, with D possibly being TRBD2 (5 bases). This CDR3 contains 13 residues. Deletions cut 6 bases from V and 9 bases from J, with 14 bases between. Germline lookup yields CDR1 LNHDA and CDR2 SQIVND (reference sequence). The CDR3: CASSPPRRRELFF. The DNA for the CDR3 is TGTGCCAGTAGCCCCCCTAGGAGGAGGGAGCTGTTTTTT.

This chain links TRBV2 with TRBJ1-1, with D unclear. Germline lookup yields CDR1 SNHLY and CDR2 FYNNEI. Trimming took off 7 bases at V and 6 bases at J, with 15 bases between the two ends. The CDR3 loop spans 13 amino acids. CDR3 region: CASTGLRVAEAFF. The CDR3 DNA is TGTGCCAGCACAGGACTGCGGGTCGCTGAAGCTTTCTTT.

Here the CDR3 reads CASSPRDRAGTEAFF. CDR3 nucleotides: TGTGCCAGCAGCCCCAGGGACAGGGCCGGGACTGAAGCTTTCTTT. V and J are TRBV3-1 (or the pseudogene TRBV3-2) and TRBJ1-1, with TRBD1 identical over 9 bases. V was clipped by 4 bases and J by 5 bases; unmatched bases: 8. This CDR3 has 15 residues. In germline, CDR1 is LGHDT, CDR2 YNNKEL (reference sequence).

This clone was observed a few times. This chain links TRBV7-9 with TRBJ2-7; TRBD2 aligns across 11 bases. The junction had 6 bases not matched to a gene; V was cut back by 4 bases and J by 4 bases. The CDR3 runs to 15 residues. Germline CDR1 and CDR2: SEHNR and FQNEAQ (reference sequence). CDR3 loop: CASSYPLAGVYEQYF. The CDR3 nucleotides are TGTGCCAGCAGCTACCCACTAGCGGGAGTATACGAGCAGTACTTC. The full variable domain, in which reference TRBV7-9 and TRBJ2-7 provide the parts outside the CDR3, is DTGVSQNPRHKITKRGQNVTFRCDPISEHNRLYWYRQTLGQGPEFLTYFQNEAQLEKSRLLSDRFSAERPKGSFSTLEIQRTEQGDSAMYLCASSYPLAGVYEQYFGPGTRLTVT.

The genes are TRBV11-2 and TRBJ2-1, with 13 bases fitting TRBD2. Germline assignment: CDR1 SGHAT and CDR2 FQNNGV. The CDR3 runs to 18 residues. V lost 5 bases, J lost 9 bases, and 16 bases stayed unmatched. The CDR3 nucleotides are TGTGCCAGCAGCCCACACACTGGTTCGGGACTAGCGGGAAGTGAGCAGTTCTTC. It translates to CASSPHTGSGLAGSEQFF.

The gene calls are TRBV25-1 and TRBJ1-2; weak D call: TRBD1 (5 bases). The germline V gene encodes CDR1 MGHDK and CDR2 SYGVNS. The V gene lost 0 bases and the J gene lost 8 bases, with 10 bases spanning the gap. This CDR3 is 13 amino acids long. The CDR3 DNA reads TGTGCCAGCAGTGAATATATCGGGGGAGGCTACACCTTC. Its translation: CASSEYIGGGYTF.